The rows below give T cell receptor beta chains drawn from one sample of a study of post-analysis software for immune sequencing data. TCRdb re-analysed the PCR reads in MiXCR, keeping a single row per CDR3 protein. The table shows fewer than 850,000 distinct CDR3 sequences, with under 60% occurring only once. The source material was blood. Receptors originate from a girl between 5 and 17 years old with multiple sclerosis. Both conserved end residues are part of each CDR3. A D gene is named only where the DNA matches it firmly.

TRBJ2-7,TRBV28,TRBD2,CASSRLGLAEGYEQYF
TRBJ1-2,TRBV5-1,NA,CASSLSPGTPQTGYTF
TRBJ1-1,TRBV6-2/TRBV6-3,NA,CASSAQLANTEAFF
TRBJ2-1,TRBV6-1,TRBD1,CASSKTYSGTGDNEQFF
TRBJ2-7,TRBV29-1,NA,CSVVIGVSYEQYF
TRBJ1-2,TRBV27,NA,CATKDGGRHYGHTF
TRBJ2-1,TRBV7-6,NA,CASSFLSIRYNEQFF
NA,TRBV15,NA,CATSVIQGVHEQYF
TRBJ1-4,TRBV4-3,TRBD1,CASSQDFDRDEKLFF
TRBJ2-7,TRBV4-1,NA,CASSQDLTQGGSEQYF
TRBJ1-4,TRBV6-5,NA,CASSLRETNEKLFF
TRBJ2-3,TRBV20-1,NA,CSARILAFSTDTQYF
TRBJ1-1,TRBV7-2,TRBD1,CASSLKGQGGTEAFF
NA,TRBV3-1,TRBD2,CASRGLAGGFFEQYF
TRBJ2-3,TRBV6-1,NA,CANRNRPTDTQYF
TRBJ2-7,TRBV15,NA,CATRADGSCEQYF
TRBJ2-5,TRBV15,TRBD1,CATSRGDSSETQYF
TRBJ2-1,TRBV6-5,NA,CASSQGRGQETQFF
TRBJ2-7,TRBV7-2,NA,CASSFGASVSYEQYF
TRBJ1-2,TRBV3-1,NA,CASSQDLRGSYGYTF
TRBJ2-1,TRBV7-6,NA,CASSLTGRRNEQFF
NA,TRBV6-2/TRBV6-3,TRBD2,CASLRLAGSYEQYF
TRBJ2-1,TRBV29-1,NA,CSVELLAGFDNEQFF
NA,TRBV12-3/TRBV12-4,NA,CASSDPDSSGYEQYF
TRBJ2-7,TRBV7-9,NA,CASSPGIRYEQYF
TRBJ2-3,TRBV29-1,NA,CSGEVTATDTQYF
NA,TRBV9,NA,CASSVAEGTEQYF
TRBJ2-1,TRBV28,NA,CASSNLGGTYNEQFF
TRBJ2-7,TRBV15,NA,CATSKDPHEQYF
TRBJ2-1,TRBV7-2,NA,CASSLGYAGRQRNEQFF
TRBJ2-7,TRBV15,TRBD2,CATSRDRPGTSGSYEQYF
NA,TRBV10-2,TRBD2,CASSESSGSLYEQYF
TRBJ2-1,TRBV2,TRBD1,CARGGQAYNEQFF
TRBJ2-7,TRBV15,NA,CATSRDLETDPAEQYF
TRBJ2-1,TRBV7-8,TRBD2,CASSSLTSGINNEQFF
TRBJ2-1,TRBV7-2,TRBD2,CASNQIRTSGYNEQFF
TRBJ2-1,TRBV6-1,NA,CASSDDFLREQFF